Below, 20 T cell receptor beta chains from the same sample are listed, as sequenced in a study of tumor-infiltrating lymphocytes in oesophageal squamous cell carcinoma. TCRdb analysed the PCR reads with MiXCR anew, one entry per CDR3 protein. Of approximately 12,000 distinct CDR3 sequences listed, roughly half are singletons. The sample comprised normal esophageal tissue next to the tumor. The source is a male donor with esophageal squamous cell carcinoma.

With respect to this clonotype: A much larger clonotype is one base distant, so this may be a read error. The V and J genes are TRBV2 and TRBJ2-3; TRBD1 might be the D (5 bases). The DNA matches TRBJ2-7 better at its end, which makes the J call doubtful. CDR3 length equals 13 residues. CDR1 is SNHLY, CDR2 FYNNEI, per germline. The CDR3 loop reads CASDQGWPYEQYF. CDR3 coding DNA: TGTGCCAGCGACCAGGGATGGCCCTACGAGCAGTACTTC.

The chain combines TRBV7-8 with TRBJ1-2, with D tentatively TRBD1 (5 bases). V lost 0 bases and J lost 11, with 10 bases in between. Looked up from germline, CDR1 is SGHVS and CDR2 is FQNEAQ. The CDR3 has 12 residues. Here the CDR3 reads CASSLAEGQYTF. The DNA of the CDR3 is TGTGCCAGCAGCTTAGCTGAGGGGCAGTACACCTTC.

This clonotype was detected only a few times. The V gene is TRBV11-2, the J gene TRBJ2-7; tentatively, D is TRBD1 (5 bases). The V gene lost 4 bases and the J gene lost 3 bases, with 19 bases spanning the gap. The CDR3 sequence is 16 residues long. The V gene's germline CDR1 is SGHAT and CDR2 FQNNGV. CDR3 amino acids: CASSSLAQGAIYEQYF. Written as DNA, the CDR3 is TGTGCCAGCAGCTCACTCGCCCAGGGTGCTATCTACGAGCAGTACTTC.

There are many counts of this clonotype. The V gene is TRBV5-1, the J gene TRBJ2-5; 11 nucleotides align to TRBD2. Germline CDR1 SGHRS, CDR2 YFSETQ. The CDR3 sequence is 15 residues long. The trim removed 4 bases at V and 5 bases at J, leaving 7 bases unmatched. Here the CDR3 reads CASSGLAGGLETQYF. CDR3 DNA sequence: TGCGCCAGCAGCGGATTAGCGGGAGGGTTGGAGACCCAGTACTTC.

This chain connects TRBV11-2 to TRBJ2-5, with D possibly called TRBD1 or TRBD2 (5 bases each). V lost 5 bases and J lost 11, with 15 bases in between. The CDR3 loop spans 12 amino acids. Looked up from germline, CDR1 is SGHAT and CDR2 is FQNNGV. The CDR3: CASSRRTREQYF. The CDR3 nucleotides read TGTGCCAGCAGCCGCAGGACAAGGGAGCAGTACTTC.

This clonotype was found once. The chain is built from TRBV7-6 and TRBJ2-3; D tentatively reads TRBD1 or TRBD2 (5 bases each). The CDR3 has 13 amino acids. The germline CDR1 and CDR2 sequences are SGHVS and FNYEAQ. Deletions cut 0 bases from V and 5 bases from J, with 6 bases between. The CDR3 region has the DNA TGTGCCAGCAGCTTAGCGAGGGGAGATACGCAGTATTTT. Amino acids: CASSLARGDTQYF.

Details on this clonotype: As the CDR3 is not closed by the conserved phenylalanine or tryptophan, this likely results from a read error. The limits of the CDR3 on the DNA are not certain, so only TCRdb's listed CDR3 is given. This CDR3 is CASSSGGREGSPTTSSTSAP. V gene TRBV11-2 combines with J gene TRBJ1-1. The CDR3 has 20 residues if both end residues are counted. Per germline, CDR1 SGHAT and CDR2 FQNNGV.

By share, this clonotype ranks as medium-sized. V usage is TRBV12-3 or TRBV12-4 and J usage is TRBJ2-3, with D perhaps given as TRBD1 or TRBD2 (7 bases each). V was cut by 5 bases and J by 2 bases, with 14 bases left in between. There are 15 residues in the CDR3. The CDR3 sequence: CASSPGGGVTDTQYF. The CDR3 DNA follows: TGTGCCAGCAGTCCAGGGGGGGGGGTCACAGATACGCAGTATTTT.

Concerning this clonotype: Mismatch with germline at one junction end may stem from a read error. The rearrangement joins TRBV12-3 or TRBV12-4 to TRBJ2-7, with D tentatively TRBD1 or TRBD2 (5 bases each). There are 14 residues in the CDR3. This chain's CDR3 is CASSRADLDGELYF. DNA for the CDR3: TGTGCCAGCAGCAGGGCAGACTTAGACGGGGAGCTGTACTTC.

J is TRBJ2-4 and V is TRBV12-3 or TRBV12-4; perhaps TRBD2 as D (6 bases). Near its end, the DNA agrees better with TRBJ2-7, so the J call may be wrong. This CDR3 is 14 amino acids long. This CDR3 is CASSLRRGAYEQYF. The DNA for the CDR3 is TGTGCCAGCAGTTTGCGGAGGGGAGCCTACGAGCAGTACTTC.

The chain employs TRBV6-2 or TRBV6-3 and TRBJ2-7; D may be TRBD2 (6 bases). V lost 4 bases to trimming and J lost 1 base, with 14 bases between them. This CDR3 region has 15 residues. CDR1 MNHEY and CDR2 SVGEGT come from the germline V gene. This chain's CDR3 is CASSSAGTQSYEQYF. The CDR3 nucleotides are TGTGCCAGCAGTTCCGCCGGGACTCAGTCCTACGAGCAGTACTTC.

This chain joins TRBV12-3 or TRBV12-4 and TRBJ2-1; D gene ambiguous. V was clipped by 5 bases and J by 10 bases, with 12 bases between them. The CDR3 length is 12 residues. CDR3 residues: CASSKRSYEQFF. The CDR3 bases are TGTGCCAGCAGTAAAAGGTCCTACGAGCAGTTCTTC.

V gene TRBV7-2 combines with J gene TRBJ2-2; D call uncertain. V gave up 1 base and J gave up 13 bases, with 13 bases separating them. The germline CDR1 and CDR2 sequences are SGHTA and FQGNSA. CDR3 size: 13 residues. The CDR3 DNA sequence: TGTGCCAGCAGCTTAGGGTTGGGTATAGGGCTGTTTTTT. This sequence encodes CASSLGLGIGLFF.

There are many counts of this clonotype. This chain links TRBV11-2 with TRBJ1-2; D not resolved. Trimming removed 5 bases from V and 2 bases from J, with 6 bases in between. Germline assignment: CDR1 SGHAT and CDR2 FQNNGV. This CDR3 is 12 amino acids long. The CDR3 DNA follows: TGTGCCAGCAGCACTGAGAACTATGGCTACACCTTC. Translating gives CASSTENYGYTF.

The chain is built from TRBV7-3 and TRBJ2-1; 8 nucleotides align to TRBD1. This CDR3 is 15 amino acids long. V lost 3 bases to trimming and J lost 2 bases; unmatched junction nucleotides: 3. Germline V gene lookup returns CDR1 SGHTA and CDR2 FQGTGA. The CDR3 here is CASSFGQGTYNEQFF. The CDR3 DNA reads TGTGCCAGCAGCTTCGGACAGGGAACCTACAATGAGCAGTTCTTC. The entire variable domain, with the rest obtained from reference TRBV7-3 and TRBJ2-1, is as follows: GAGVSQTPSNKVTEKGKYVELRCDPISGHTALYWYRQSLGQGPEFLIYFQGTGAADDSGLPNDRFFAVRPEGSVSTLKIQRTERGDSAVYLCASSFGQGTYNEQFFGPGTRLTVL.

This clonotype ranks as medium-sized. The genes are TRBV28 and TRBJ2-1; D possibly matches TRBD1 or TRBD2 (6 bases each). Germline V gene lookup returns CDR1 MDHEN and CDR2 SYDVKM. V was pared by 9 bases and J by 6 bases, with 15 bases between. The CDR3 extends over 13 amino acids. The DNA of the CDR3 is TGTGCCAGTACAAGGGGGGTCGGCAATGAGCAGTTCTTC. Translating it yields CASTRGVGNEQFF. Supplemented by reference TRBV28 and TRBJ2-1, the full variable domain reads DVKVTQSSRYLVKRTGEKVFLECVQDMDHENMFWYRQDPGLGLRLIYFSYDVKMKEKGDIPEGYSVSREKKERFSLILESASTNQTSMYLCASTRGVGNEQFFGPGTRLTVL.

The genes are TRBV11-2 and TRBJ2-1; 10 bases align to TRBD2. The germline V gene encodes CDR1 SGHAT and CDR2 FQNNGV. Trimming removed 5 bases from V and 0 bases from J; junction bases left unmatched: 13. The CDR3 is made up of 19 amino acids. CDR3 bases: TGTGCCAGCAGCGCACGGCGACTAGCGGGCGCCAACTCCTACAATGAGCAGTTCTTC. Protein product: CASSARRLAGANSYNEQFF.

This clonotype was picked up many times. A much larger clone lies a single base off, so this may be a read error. The CDR3 is CASGLGRFNEQYF. The CDR3, as DNA: TGTGCTAGTGGTTTGGGGAGATTCAATGAGCAGTACTTC. V is TRBV12-5 and J is TRBJ2-7; D not certain. Trimming took off 1 base at V and 7 bases at J, with 11 bases between the two ends. This CDR3 contains 13 residues. Per the germline V gene, CDR1 is LGHNT and CDR2 is FRNRAP.

The CDR3 DNA reads TGTGCCAGCAGCTTAGTGACTAGTCCCTACAATGAGCAGTTCTTC. Its translation is CASSLVTSPYNEQFF. The J gene is TRBJ2-7, the V gene TRBV7-8; TRBD2 is a possible D gene (6 bases). Matching the DNA end better, TRBJ2-1 makes the J call doubtful. The CDR3 runs 15 residues. Germline V gene data show CDR1 as SGHVS and CDR2 as FQNEAQ.

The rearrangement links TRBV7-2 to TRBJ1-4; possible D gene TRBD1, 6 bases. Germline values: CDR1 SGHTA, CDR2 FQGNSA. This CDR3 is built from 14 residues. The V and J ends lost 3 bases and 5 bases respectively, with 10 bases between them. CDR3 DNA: TGTGCCAGCAGCTTGGACAGCGTAAATGAAAAACTGTTTTTT. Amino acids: CASSLDSVNEKLFF.